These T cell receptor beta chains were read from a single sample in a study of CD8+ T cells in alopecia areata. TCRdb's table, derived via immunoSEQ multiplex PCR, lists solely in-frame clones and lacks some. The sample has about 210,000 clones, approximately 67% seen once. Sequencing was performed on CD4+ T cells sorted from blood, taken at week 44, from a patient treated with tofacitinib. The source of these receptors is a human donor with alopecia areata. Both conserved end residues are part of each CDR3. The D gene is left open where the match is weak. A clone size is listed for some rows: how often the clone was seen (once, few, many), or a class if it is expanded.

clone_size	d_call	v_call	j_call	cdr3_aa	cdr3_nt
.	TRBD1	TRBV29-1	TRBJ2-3	CSVKGQYTDTQYF	TGCAGCGTGAAGGGACAGTACACAGATACGCAGTATTTT
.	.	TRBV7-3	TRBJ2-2	CASSRGGLPSTTGELFF	TGTGCCAGCAGCCGAGGCGGGCTACCATCTACCACCGGGGAGCTGTTTTTT
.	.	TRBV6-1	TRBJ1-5	CASSGLPGDSNQPQHF	TGTGCCAGCAGTGGGCTCCCGGGGGATAGCAATCAGCCCCAGCATTTT
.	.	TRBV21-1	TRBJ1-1	CASSKVGEPIVISNTEAFF	TGTGCCAGCAGCAAAGTAGGGGAACCAATCGTGATATCGAACACTGAAGCTTTCTTT
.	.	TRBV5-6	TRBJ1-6	CASSSSSGFASPLHF	TGTGCCAGCAGCTCCAGCTCCGGGTTTGCTTCACCCCTCCACTTT
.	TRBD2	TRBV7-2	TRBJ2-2	CASSSYSGGNTGELFF	TGTGCCAGCAGCTCATACAGCGGGGGGAACACCGGGGAGCTGTTTTTT
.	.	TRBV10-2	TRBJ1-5	CASSEGAGNQPQHF	TGCGCCAGCAGTGAAGGCGCAGGCAATCAGCCCCAGCATTTT
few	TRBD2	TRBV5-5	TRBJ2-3	CASSYFGGLADSTDTQYF	TGTGCCAGCAGCTACTTCGGGGGACTAGCGGACAGCACAGATACGCAGTATTTT
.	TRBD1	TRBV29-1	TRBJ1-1	CSGRQGARTEAFF	TGCAGCGGTAGACAGGGGGCAAGGACTGAAGCTTTCTTT
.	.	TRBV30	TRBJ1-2	CAWRESPTRKNYGYTF	TGTGCCTGGAGGGAGTCACCTACCCGAAAGAACTATGGCTACACCTTC
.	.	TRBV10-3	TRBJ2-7	CAISESAQGSEQYF	TGTGCCATCAGTGAGTCCGCGCAGGGGTCCGAGCAGTACTTC
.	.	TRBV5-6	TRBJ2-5	CASLGTGGYQETQYF	TGTGCCAGCTTGGGGACTGGGGGCTACCAAGAGACCCAGTACTTC
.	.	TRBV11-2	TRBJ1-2	CASSLTDTDYGYTF	TGTGCCAGCAGCTTAACGGACACGGACTATGGCTACACCTTC
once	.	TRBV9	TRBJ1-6	CASSGEIGNSPLHF	TGTGCCAGCAGCGGAGAGATTGGTAATTCACCCCTCCACTTT
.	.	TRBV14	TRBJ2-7	CASSRDPRAYEQYF	TGTGCCAGCAGCCGGGACCCTCGGGCCTACGAGCAGTACTTC
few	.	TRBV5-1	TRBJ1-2	CASSLDGDPQRGYTF	TGCGCCAGCAGCTTGGATGGAGATCCCCAGCGGGGCTACACCTTC
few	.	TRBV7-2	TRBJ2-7	CASSLFRLYEQYF	TGTGCCAGCAGCTTATTTCGACTATACGAGCAGTACTTC
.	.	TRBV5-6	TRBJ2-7	CASSIGSTHEQYF	TGTGCCAGCAGCATAGGGTCTACCCACGAGCAGTACTTC
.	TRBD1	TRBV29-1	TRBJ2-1	CSVASGQENEQFF	TGCAGCGTTGCCTCCGGACAGGAGAATGAGCAGTTCTTC
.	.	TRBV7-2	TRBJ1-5	CASSLAINQPQHF	TGTGCCAGCAGCCTCGCCATTAATCAGCCCCAGCATTTT
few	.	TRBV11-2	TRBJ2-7	CASSLAGRAYEQYF	TGTGCCAGCAGCTTAGCCGGCAGGGCCTACGAGCAGTACTTC
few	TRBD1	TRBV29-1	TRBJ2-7	CSVGDSYEQYF	TGCAGCGTCGGGGACAGCTACGAGCAGTACTTC
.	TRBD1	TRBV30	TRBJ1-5	CAWSVQNGQDYNQPQHF	TGTGCCTGGAGTGTACAAAACGGACAGGATTACAATCAGCCCCAGCATTTT
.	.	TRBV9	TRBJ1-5	CASSPHSNQPQHF	TGTGCCAGCAGCCCTCATAGCAATCAGCCCCAGCATTTT
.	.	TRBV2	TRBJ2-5	CASKTEETQYF	TGTGCCAGCAAAACGGAAGAGACCCAGTACTTC
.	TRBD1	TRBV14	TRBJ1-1	CASSPRQGRNTEAFF	TGTGCCAGCAGCCCCCGACAGGGCAGAAACACTGAAGCTTTCTTT
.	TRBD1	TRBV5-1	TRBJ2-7	CASRPTGGPYEQYF	TGCGCCAGCCGTCCGACAGGGGGGCCCTACGAGCAGTACTTC
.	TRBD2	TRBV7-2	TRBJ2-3	CASSLAPGLLTDTQYF	TGTGCCAGCAGCTTAGCACCGGGACTACTCACAGATACGCAGTATTTT
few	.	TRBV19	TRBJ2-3	CASGTDTQYF	TGTGCCAGCGGAACAGATACGCAGTATTTT
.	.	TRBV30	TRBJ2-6	CAWSVGGSGANVLTF	TGTGCCTGGAGTGTAGGTGGTTCTGGGGCCAACGTCCTGACTTTC
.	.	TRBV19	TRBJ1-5	CASSIDRGGNQPQHF	TGTGCCAGTAGTATAGACAGAGGCGGCAATCAGCCCCAGCATTTT
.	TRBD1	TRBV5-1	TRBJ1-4	CASSLVTGANEKLFF	TGCGCCAGCAGCTTGGTGACAGGGGCGAATGAAAAACTGTTTTTT
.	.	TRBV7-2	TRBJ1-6	CASSLQGSSPLHF	TGTGCCAGCAGCTTACAGGGTTCTTCACCCCTCCACTTT
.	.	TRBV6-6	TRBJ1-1	CASSYENTEAFF	TGTGCCAGCAGTTACGAGAACACTGAAGCTTTCTTT
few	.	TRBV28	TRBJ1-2	CASNRDLYGYTF	TGTGCCAGCAACCGGGACCTCTATGGCTACACCTTC
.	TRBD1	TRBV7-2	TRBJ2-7	CASSFVGQGVHEQYF	TGTGCCAGCAGCTTCGTTGGACAGGGCGTCCACGAGCAGTACTTC
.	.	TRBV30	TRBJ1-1	CAWSHPATAAFF	TGTGCCTGGAGTCACCCAGCCACGGCAGCTTTCTTT
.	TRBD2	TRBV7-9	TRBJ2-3	CASSQSGITDTQYF	TGTGCCAGCAGCCAGAGCGGGATCACAGATACGCAGTATTTT
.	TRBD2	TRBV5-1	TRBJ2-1	CASSLEASGGLMDEQFF	TGCGCCAGCAGCTTGGAGGCTAGCGGCGGACTTATGGATGAGCAGTTCTTC
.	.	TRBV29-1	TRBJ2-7	CSVTGTVTYEQYF	TGCAGCGTTACAGGGACGGTAACCTACGAGCAGTACTTC
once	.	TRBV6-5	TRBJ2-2	CASSWHTGELFF	TGTGCCAGCAGCTGGCACACCGGGGAGCTGTTTTTT
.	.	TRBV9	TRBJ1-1	CASSVATSGGTEAFF	TGTGCCAGCAGCGTAGCCACTTCGGGAGGAACTGAAGCTTTCTTT
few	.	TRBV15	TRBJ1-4	CATSDFGNEKLFF	TGTGCCACCAGCGACTTCGGGAATGAAAAACTGTTTTTT
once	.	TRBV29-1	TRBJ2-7	CSVGQANSYEQYF	TGCAGCGTTGGACAGGCGAACTCCTACGAGCAGTACTTC